One and the same sample provided the 11 T cell receptor beta chains below, sequenced in a study of blood T cell repertoires in COVID-19. Repertoires were generated with immunoSEQ multiplex PCR, while TCRdb's copy carries only in-frame clones and drops some. The profile shows about 220,000 clones, approximately 81% of them singletons. The specimen was peripheral blood. These receptors were collected from a man between 25 and 39 years old with active or convalescent COVID-19.

CDR3 in DNA: TGTGCCAGCCGCCGCGGGGGGGCCCTAGGGGAGACCCAGTACTTC. Its protein product is CASRRGGALGETQYF. This chain uses TRBV6-5 with TRBJ2-5; 9 nucleotides line up with TRBD2. Looked up from germline, CDR1 is MNHEY and CDR2 is SVGAGI. This CDR3 contains 15 residues. V lost 8 bases, J lost 5 bases, and 12 bases stayed unmatched.

The chain links TRBV2 to TRBJ1-6; D is perhaps TRBD1 (6 bases). This CDR3 comprises 14 residues. Germline V lookup: CDR1 SNHLY, CDR2 FYNNEI. V dropped 5 bases and J dropped 8 bases, with 13 bases sitting between them. As DNA, the CDR3 is TGTGCCAGCAGTATCGGGGACACTTATTCACCCCTCCACTTT. It codes for CASSIGDTYSPLHF.

The rearrangement joins TRBV6-5 to TRBJ2-3; a weak D match, TRBD1 (6 bases). The germline V and J ends were trimmed by 0 bases and 6 bases, with 16 bases remaining between them. Germline CDR1 and CDR2: MNHEY and SVGAGI. This CDR3 has 16 residues. CDR3 sequence reads: CASSYSGAGSSDTQYF. Written as DNA, the CDR3 is TGTGCCAGCAGTTACTCGGGGGCAGGGTCATCCGATACGCAGTATTTT.

The chain links TRBV27 to TRBJ1-6, with D tentatively TRBD1 (6 bases). Per the germline V gene, CDR1 is MNHEY and CDR2 is SMNVEV (reference sequence). The CDR3 is 13 amino acids. V gave up 7 bases and J gave up 7 bases, with 11 bases separating them. This CDR3 is CASKGTRNSPLHF. Here the CDR3 DNA reads TGTGCCAGCAAGGGGACACGCAATTCACCCCTCCACTTT.

The chain combines TRBV6-6 with TRBJ1-3; D is possibly TRBD1 (5 bases). The CDR3 spans 12 residues. The V gene's germline CDR1 is MNHNY and CDR2 SVGAGI (reference sequence). The V end lost 7 bases, the J end lost 8 bases, and 12 bases lay between the germline ends. The CDR3 sequence is CASKEGWDTIYF. The CDR3 DNA sequence: TGTGCCAGCAAGGAGGGGTGGGACACCATATATTTT.

The rearrangement links TRBV10-1 to TRBJ1-1; 10 nucleotides agree with TRBD1. The germline V gene encodes CDR1 WNHNN and CDR2 SYGVQD (reference sequence). The junction had 6 bases not matched to a gene; V was cut back by 6 bases and J by 5 bases. The CDR3 totals 14 residues. In DNA, the CDR3 is TGCGCCAGCAGCCCTGACAGGGGGCGGACTGAAGCTTTCTTT. Protein sequence: CASSPDRGRTEAFF.

This chain connects TRBV4-3 to TRBJ1-3; TRBD1 is a possible D gene (5 bases). This CDR3 contains 15 residues. Trimming took 3 bases from V and 4 from J, leaving 13 bases between them. Germline CDR1 is LGHNA and CDR2 is YSLEER. The chain's CDR3 is CASSHLRGSGNTIYF. The CDR3 DNA sequence: TGCGCCAGCAGCCACCTTCGGGGGTCCGGAAACACCATATATTTT.

This clone was picked up a small number of times. The chain combines TRBV28 with TRBJ2-1; 9 bases align to TRBD2. The V gene's germline CDR1 is MDHEN and CDR2 SYDVKM. V shed 3 bases and J 4 bases; nucleotides not matched to a gene: 7. This CDR3 has 16 amino acids. CDR3 sequence: CASSFLGGGEYNEQFF. CDR3 DNA: TGTGCCAGCAGTTTTCTGGGCGGGGGGGAATACAATGAGCAGTTCTTC.

V is TRBV3-1 (or the pseudogene TRBV3-2) and J is TRBJ2-2; TRBD2 aligns across 7 bases. CDR3 size: 16 residues. V lost 1 base to trimming and J lost 7 bases; unmatched junction nucleotides: 9. Germline CDR1 reads LGHDT; CDR2 reads YNNKEL (reference sequence). CDR3 nucleotides: TGTGCCAGCAGCCAAGGGCGGCGGGAGTTTAGCGGGGAGCTGTTTTTT. Its protein is CASSQGRREFSGELFF.

The V gene is TRBV30, the J gene TRBJ1-4, with D perhaps matching TRBD1 (5 bases). The CDR3 has 13 residues. V was trimmed by 1 base and J by 8 bases, leaving 11 bases between them. Looked up from germline, CDR1 is GTSNPN and CDR2 is SVGIG (reference sequence). The CDR3 DNA reads as TGTGCCTGGAGTGGGGGCCTTGGGGAAAAACTGTTTTTT. It is translated as CAWSGGLGEKLFF.

The rearrangement links TRBV5-6 to TRBJ2-2; no reliable D call. CDR1 and CDR2 (germline): SGHDT, YYEEEE. This CDR3 is built from 12 residues. The V gene lost 6 bases and the J gene lost 1 base, with 4 bases spanning the gap. The CDR3 here is CASNRNTGELFF. The CDR3 region has the DNA TGTGCCAGCAACAGGAACACCGGGGAGCTGTTTTTT.